The clone carrying this TCR beta chain was detected many times. This sample stems from a study of OX40 agonist ivuxolimab in advanced cancers. Study information: Allowance was made for prior anti-PD-1, anti-PD-L1 or anti-CTLA-4 therapy, and roughly 40% had some.

CDR3 length equals 16 residues. Trimming shortened V by 3 bases and J by 2 bases, and 14 bases separated the two germline ends. Germline CDR1 and CDR2: SGHTA and FQGNSA. Patients with autoimmune history or systemic immunosuppression were excluded. Using immunoSEQ multiplex PCR, the repertoire was profiled, and TCRdb retains in-frame clones only, with some absent. Of fewer than 90,000 clones listed, around 84% are singletons. This receptor was taken from an adult with an advanced solid tumor such as melanoma, head and neck, liver or kidney cancer. The chain uses TRBV7-2 and TRBJ1-5; D is uncertain. The sample here was CD4+ or CD8+ T cells sorted from blood, taken in a trial of the OX40 agonist ivuxolimab. The CDR3 sequence: CASSFRTGRGNQPQHF. In DNA, the CDR3 is TGTGCCAGCAGCTTTAGGACGGGGAGGGGCAATCAGCCCCAGCATTTT. Full variable domain (rest looked up from reference TRBV7-2 and TRBJ1-5): GAGVSQSPSNKVTEKGKDVELRCDPISGHTALYWYRQSLGQGLEFLIYFQGNSAPDKSGLPSDRFSAERTGGSVSTLTIQRTQQEDSAVYLCASSFRTGRGNQPQHFGDGTRLSIL.